This T cell receptor (beta chain) was retrieved from a study of beta chain features in type 1 diabetes. Study context: Regarding age, gender and cell yields, patients proved similar to healthy donors.

Each of the sorted populations had a purity greater than 95%. Sequencing targeted expressed TCRB transcripts, as all isolated RNA had been reverse transcribed. Sequencing was performed with immunoSEQ multiplex PCR; in TCRdb, only in-frame clones are kept and a portion is missing. The table includes 500,000 to 700,000 clones, around 15% detected once. This clone appeared a few times. Its antigen is undetermined. Study-wide points: PCR could preferentially amplify shorter templates, alike in patients and controls.

The specimen was naive CD4+ T cells from blood. This TCR derives from a man aged 18 to 30 in good health.

The CDR3 sequence is CASSSLRGRTNEQFF. The CDR3 bases are TGTGCCAGCAGTTCCCTCCGGGGGAGAACGAATGAGCAGTTCTTC. The V gene is TRBV28, the J gene TRBJ2-1, with a weak D call TRBD2 (6 bases). The V gene lost 4 bases and the J gene lost 7 bases, with 17 bases spanning the gap. From germline, CDR1 is MDHEN and CDR2 SYDVKM. The CDR3 has 15 amino acids.